This TCR beta chain was observed in a study of identical twins. The study, taken as a whole, reports: Cord blood's abundant beta clonotypes had fewer insertions, unlike memory repertoires. It was cross-sectional statistical analysis, not following the same donors, that the conclusions relied on.

Template switching introduced a universal primer site, and the cDNA bore unique molecular identifiers. Using its own MiXCR run on the 5' RACE reads, TCRdb lists one record per CDR3 protein. Of under 350,000 distinct CDR3 sequences listed, less than 9.5% are singletons. The CDR3 totals 19 residues. With 1 base clipped from V and 3 bases from J, the junction kept 12 bases outside the gene matches. In germline, CDR1 is LNHNV, CDR2 YYDKDF (reference sequence). This clonotype turned up a few times. The antigen is not known. The sample was also reused in another study, on yellow fever vaccine responses in identical twins.

The receptor's source is a woman aged 18 to 35 in good health. The chain has TRBV15 and TRBJ2-3; 11 bases align to TRBD2. Input material: CD8+ T cells sorted from blood. The CDR3 sequence is CATSRGTSGPNSRTDTQYF. The CDR3 DNA sequence: TGTGCCACCAGCAGAGGGACTAGCGGGCCCAACAGCCGGACAGATACGCAGTATTTT.